This is a list of T cell receptor beta chains from one sample in a study of blood T cells in healthy people across ages. TCRdb independently ran MiXCR on the 5' RACE reads; one entry per CDR3 protein. The data contain some 790,000 distinct CDR3 sequences, less than 35% of them seen just once; the ten biggest clones take up 15% to 20%. Material: blood. These receptors came from a woman of 80 years or more in good health. Each CDR3 is given with its conserved first and last residue. A D gene is named only where the DNA matches it firmly. Clone size is given for some rows only: seen once, a few or many times, or a class if the clone is expanded.

CDR3aa: CASSCSGGGETQYF; CDR3nt: TGCGCCAGCAGCTGTTCAGGGGGCGGGGAGACCCAGTACTTC; d_gene: TRBD1; v_gene: TRBV5-1; j_gene: TRBJ2-5; abundance: -
CDR3aa: CASSLYESDEQFF; CDR3nt: TGTGCCAGCAGTTTATACGAGTCCGATGAGCAGTTCTTC; d_gene: -; v_gene: TRBV12-3/TRBV12-4; j_gene: TRBJ2-1; abundance: once
CDR3aa: CASSLTSGYNEQFF; CDR3nt: TGTGCCAGCAGCTTAACTAGCGGTTACAATGAGCAGTTCTTC; d_gene: TRBD2; v_gene: TRBV7-2; j_gene: TRBJ2-1; abundance: many
CDR3aa: CASSLAGTGHEQFF; CDR3nt: TGTGCCAGCAGCTTAGCGGGGACAGGGCATGAGCAGTTCTTC; d_gene: TRBD1; v_gene: TRBV7-9; j_gene: TRBJ2-1; abundance: many
CDR3aa: CASSLVQGGSPLHF; CDR3nt: TGTGCCAGCAGCTTAGTCCAGGGAGGTTCACCCCTCCACTTT; d_gene: -; v_gene: TRBV7-2; j_gene: TRBJ1-6; abundance: -
CDR3aa: CASSRRQGKETQYF; CDR3nt: TGTGCCAGCAGTCGAAGACAGGGAAAGGAGACCCAGTACTTC; d_gene: TRBD1; v_gene: TRBV12-3/TRBV12-4; j_gene: TRBJ2-5; abundance: many
CDR3aa: CATEDRAYEQYF; CDR3nt: TGTGCCACTGAAGACAGGGCCTACGAGCAGTACTTC; d_gene: TRBD1; v_gene: TRBV6-2/TRBV6-3; j_gene: TRBJ2-7; abundance: -
CDR3aa: CASSEANRVGEKRFF; CDR3nt: TGTGCCAGCAGTGAAGCAAACCGAGTCGGGGAAAAACGGTTTTTT; d_gene: -; v_gene: TRBV2; j_gene: TRBJ1-4; abundance: -
CDR3aa: CASSQDRGRALHF; CDR3nt: TGCGCCAGCAGCCAAGATCGAGGCAGAGCCCTCCACTTT; d_gene: -; v_gene: TRBV4-3; j_gene: TRBJ1-6; abundance: -
CDR3aa: CASSQGFGGLSSTGTQYF; CDR3nt: TGCGCCAGCAGCCAAGGGTTCGGGGGACTAAGTAGCACAGGTACGCAGTATTTT; d_gene: TRBD2; v_gene: TRBV4-3; j_gene: TRBJ2-3; abundance: -
CDR3aa: CASSQGTSGRDEQFF; CDR3nt: TGTGCCAGCAGCCAAGGGACTAGCGGGCGGGATGAGCAGTTCTTC; d_gene: TRBD2; v_gene: TRBV7-2; j_gene: TRBJ2-1; abundance: -
CDR3aa: CATSDRLAGGLTDTQYF; CDR3nt: TGTGCCACCAGTGATCGACTAGCGGGGGGATTGACAGATACGCAGTATTTT; d_gene: TRBD2; v_gene: TRBV24-1; j_gene: TRBJ2-3; abundance: few
CDR3aa: CACTSGVLRNTEAFF; CDR3nt: TGTGCCTGCACGAGTGGGGTCCTACGGAACACTGAAGCTTTCTTT; d_gene: -; v_gene: TRBV6-2/TRBV6-3; j_gene: TRBJ1-1; abundance: -
CDR3aa: CASSQTTGGYTGELFF; CDR3nt: TGTGCCAGCAGCCAAACGACAGGGGGCTACACCGGGGAGCTGTTTTTT; d_gene: TRBD1; v_gene: TRBV4-2; j_gene: TRBJ2-2; abundance: -
CDR3aa: CASSFWDRNNEQFF; CDR3nt: TGTGCCAGCAGCTTTTGGGACAGAAACAATGAGCAGTTCTTC; d_gene: TRBD1; v_gene: TRBV7-2; j_gene: TRBJ2-1; abundance: few
CDR3aa: CASSYNGRDLNNEQFF; CDR3nt: TGTGCCAGCAGTTATAATGGCAGGGACTTGAACAATGAGCAGTTCTTC; d_gene: -; v_gene: TRBV6-2/TRBV6-3; j_gene: TRBJ2-1; abundance: many
CDR3aa: CSARDLGGLEQFF; CDR3nt: TGCAGTGCTAGAGATCTGGGGGGGCTGGAGCAGTTCTTC; d_gene: -; v_gene: TRBV20-1; j_gene: TRBJ2-1; abundance: -
CDR3aa: CASSSLSVGEKLFF; CDR3nt: TGTGCCAGCAGTTCCCTCAGCGTTGGCGAAAAACTGTTTTTT; d_gene: -; v_gene: TRBV6-5; j_gene: TRBJ1-4; abundance: many
CDR3aa: CASRPPGGGYTF; CDR3nt: TGTGCCAGCAGACCCCCCGGGGGCGGCTACACCTTC; d_gene: -; v_gene: TRBV6-5; j_gene: TRBJ1-2; abundance: many
CDR3aa: CASSLTGYASYEQYF; CDR3nt: TGTGCCAGCAGTTTGACGGGTTATGCTTCCTACGAGCAGTACTTC; d_gene: -; v_gene: TRBV6-5; j_gene: TRBJ2-7; abundance: many
CDR3aa: CASSWGWAPSYNEQFF; CDR3nt: TGTGCCAGCAGCTGGGGGTGGGCCCCCTCCTACAATGAGCAGTTCTTC; d_gene: -; v_gene: TRBV7-9; j_gene: TRBJ2-1; abundance: many
CDR3aa: CASSQDLGSTGGTGDGYTF; CDR3nt: TGTGCCAGCAGCCAAGATCTGGGGTCGACAGGGGGAACAGGAGATGGCTACACCTTC; d_gene: TRBD1; v_gene: TRBV3-1; j_gene: TRBJ1-2; abundance: -
CDR3aa: CASSGVHTDTQYF; CDR3nt: TGTGCCAGCAGTGGGGTGCACACAGATACGCAGTATTTT; d_gene: -; v_gene: TRBV12-3/TRBV12-4; j_gene: TRBJ2-3; abundance: -
CDR3aa: CASTGLDNEQFF; CDR3nt: TGTGCCAGCACAGGGTTGGACAATGAGCAGTTCTTC; d_gene: -; v_gene: TRBV2; j_gene: TRBJ2-1; abundance: -
CDR3aa: CASSAISNQPQHF; CDR3nt: TGCGCCAGCAGTGCAATTAGCAATCAGCCCCAGCATTTT; d_gene: -; v_gene: TRBV10-1; j_gene: TRBJ1-5; abundance: -
CDR3aa: CASSLARDSPLHF; CDR3nt: TGTGCCAGCAGCTTAGCGCGGGATTCACCCCTCCACTTT; d_gene: -; v_gene: TRBV7-9; j_gene: TRBJ1-6; abundance: many
CDR3aa: CAAARPGGAGNEQFF; CDR3nt: TGTGCCGCCGCCCGTCCCGGGGGGGCCGGTAATGAGCAGTTCTTC; d_gene: TRBD2; v_gene: TRBV24-1; j_gene: TRBJ2-1; abundance: -
CDR3aa: CASSSTRSNTDTQYF; CDR3nt: TGTGCCAGCAGCTCGACTAGAAGTAACACAGATACGCAGTATTTT; d_gene: -; v_gene: TRBV7-6; j_gene: TRBJ2-3; abundance: -
CDR3aa: CASSQEVGNEQFF; CDR3nt: TGTGCCAGCAGTCAAGAGGTGGGGAATGAGCAGTTCTTC; d_gene: -; v_gene: TRBV7-9; j_gene: TRBJ2-1; abundance: many
CDR3aa: CASSSTYTMDYTF; CDR3nt: TGCGCCAGCAGCTCCACCTATACTATGGACTACACCTTC; d_gene: -; v_gene: TRBV5-1; j_gene: TRBJ1-2; abundance: many
CDR3aa: CASRHGLAGTDTQYF; CDR3nt: TGTGCCAGCAGACATGGACTAGCGGGCACAGATACGCAGTATTTT; d_gene: TRBD2; v_gene: TRBV6-5; j_gene: TRBJ2-3; abundance: -
CDR3aa: CASSRGLVGEYAQFF; CDR3nt: TGCGCCAGCAGCCGGGGACTAGTTGGGGAATATGCGCAGTTCTTC; d_gene: TRBD2; v_gene: TRBV4-3; j_gene: TRBJ2-1; abundance: many
CDR3aa: CASSVDRGGMYGYTF; CDR3nt: TGTGCCAGCAGCGTGGACAGGGGGGGAATGTATGGCTACACCTTC; d_gene: TRBD1; v_gene: TRBV9; j_gene: TRBJ1-2; abundance: -
CDR3aa: CASSPRTGRDYGYTF; CDR3nt: TGTGCCAGCTCACCGCGGACAGGGAGGGACTATGGCTACACCTTC; d_gene: TRBD1; v_gene: TRBV18; j_gene: TRBJ1-2; abundance: many
CDR3aa: CASTTGSGKETQYF; CDR3nt: TGCGCCAGCACGACGGGGTCAGGGAAAGAGACCCAGTACTTC; d_gene: -; v_gene: TRBV5-1; j_gene: TRBJ2-5; abundance: many
CDR3aa: CSASISGKSYGYTF; CDR3nt: TGCAGTGCTAGTATATCCGGGAAGAGCTATGGCTACACCTTC; d_gene: -; v_gene: TRBV20-1; j_gene: TRBJ1-2; abundance: many
CDR3aa: CASTLSPTGTDTQYF; CDR3nt: TGCGCCAGCACCCTGTCCCCCACCGGGACAGATACGCAGTATTTT; d_gene: -; v_gene: TRBV5-1; j_gene: TRBJ2-3; abundance: many
CDR3aa: CASIPDRGHEQFF; CDR3nt: TGTGCCAGCATTCCGGACAGGGGACATGAGCAGTTCTTC; d_gene: TRBD1; v_gene: TRBV7-3; j_gene: TRBJ2-1; abundance: -
CDR3aa: CASTASVAGAFGTQYF; CDR3nt: TGTGCCAGCACCGCTTCGGTAGCGGGGGCATTTGGGACGCAGTATTTT; d_gene: TRBD2; v_gene: TRBV7-9; j_gene: TRBJ2-3; abundance: few
CDR3aa: CASTRGAGGALTDTQYF; CDR3nt: TGTGCCAGTACTCGGGGGGCGGGAGGAGCGCTCACAGATACGCAGTATTTT; d_gene: TRBD2; v_gene: TRBV6-1; j_gene: TRBJ2-3; abundance: many
CDR3aa: CASSPTGKYTGELFF; CDR3nt: TGCGCCAGCAGTCCGACAGGGAAATACACCGGGGAGCTGTTTTTT; d_gene: TRBD1; v_gene: TRBV10-1; j_gene: TRBJ2-2; abundance: -
CDR3aa: CASSLARGPAYEQYF; CDR3nt: TGTGCCAGCAGCTTAGCGCGCGGCCCCGCCTACGAGCAGTACTTC; d_gene: -; v_gene: TRBV7-2; j_gene: TRBJ2-7; abundance: many
CDR3aa: CAWSVYGTGTDTQYF; CDR3nt: TGTGCCTGGAGTGTTTACGGGACAGGTACAGATACGCAGTATTTT; d_gene: TRBD1; v_gene: TRBV30; j_gene: TRBJ2-3; abundance: -
CDR3aa: CAISIKGQPQHF; CDR3nt: TGTGCCATCTCAATAAAAGGTCAGCCCCAGCATTTT; d_gene: -; v_gene: TRBV28; j_gene: TRBJ1-5; abundance: -
CDR3aa: CASSLGTQITQETQYF; CDR3nt: TGTGCCAGCAGCTTAGGCACACAGATTACACAAGAGACCCAGTACTTC; d_gene: -; v_gene: TRBV11-3; j_gene: TRBJ2-5; abundance: few
CDR3aa: CASSAGTANSPLHF; CDR3nt: TGTGCCAGCAGCGCCGGGACAGCTAATTCACCCCTCCACTTT; d_gene: TRBD1; v_gene: TRBV9; j_gene: TRBJ1-6; abundance: many
CDR3aa: CSARVPTLQAFF; CDR3nt: TGCAGTGCTAGGGTCCCTACCTTGCAAGCTTTCTTT; d_gene: -; v_gene: TRBV20-1; j_gene: TRBJ1-1; abundance: -
CDR3aa: CASSRGQLNEKLFF; CDR3nt: TGTGCCAGCAGCCGCGGGCAGCTTAATGAAAAACTGTTTTTT; d_gene: -; v_gene: TRBV11-2; j_gene: TRBJ1-4; abundance: many
CDR3aa: CASSGGGGASYNEQFF; CDR3nt: TGTGCCAGCAGTGGCGGCGGGGGGGCCTCCTACAATGAGCAGTTCTTC; d_gene: TRBD2; v_gene: TRBV6-6; j_gene: TRBJ2-1; abundance: many
CDR3aa: CASSAGTGGRTQYF; CDR3nt: TGTGCCAGCAGCGCCGGGACAGGGGGCCGGACCCAGTACTTC; d_gene: TRBD1; v_gene: TRBV3-1; j_gene: TRBJ2-5; abundance: many
CDR3aa: CAWRGGPYNEQFF; CDR3nt: TGTGCCTGGAGGGGGGGGCCCTACAATGAGCAGTTCTTC; d_gene: -; v_gene: TRBV30; j_gene: TRBJ2-1; abundance: many
CDR3aa: CASSLASGGPIEQYF; CDR3nt: TGCGCCAGCAGCTTGGCTAGCGGGGGCCCTATTGAGCAGTACTTC; d_gene: TRBD2; v_gene: TRBV5-1; j_gene: TRBJ2-7; abundance: -
CDR3aa: CASSFRLPGSTEAFF; CDR3nt: TGTGCCAGCAGTTTCCGACTACCCGGGTCCACTGAAGCTTTCTTT; d_gene: -; v_gene: TRBV5-5; j_gene: TRBJ1-1; abundance: -
CDR3aa: CASSRDRQNTEAFF; CDR3nt: TGTGCCAGTAGTCGGGACAGGCAGAACACTGAAGCTTTCTTT; d_gene: TRBD1; v_gene: TRBV19; j_gene: TRBJ1-1; abundance: few
CDR3aa: CSAPGTGSTKQYF; CDR3nt: TGCAGTGCCCCCGGGACAGGATCTACGAAGCAGTACTTC; d_gene: TRBD1; v_gene: TRBV20-1; j_gene: TRBJ2-7; abundance: -
CDR3aa: CASSQGGPTAWEQYF; CDR3nt: TGTGCCAGCAGTCAGGGGGGGCCAACCGCATGGGAGCAGTACTTC; d_gene: -; v_gene: TRBV5-5; j_gene: TRBJ2-7; abundance: many
CDR3aa: CASSLGVLAGDARETQYF; CDR3nt: TGTGCCAGCAGCTTAGGGGTACTAGCGGGGGATGCCCGGGAGACCCAGTACTTC; d_gene: TRBD2; v_gene: TRBV7-8; j_gene: TRBJ2-5; abundance: many